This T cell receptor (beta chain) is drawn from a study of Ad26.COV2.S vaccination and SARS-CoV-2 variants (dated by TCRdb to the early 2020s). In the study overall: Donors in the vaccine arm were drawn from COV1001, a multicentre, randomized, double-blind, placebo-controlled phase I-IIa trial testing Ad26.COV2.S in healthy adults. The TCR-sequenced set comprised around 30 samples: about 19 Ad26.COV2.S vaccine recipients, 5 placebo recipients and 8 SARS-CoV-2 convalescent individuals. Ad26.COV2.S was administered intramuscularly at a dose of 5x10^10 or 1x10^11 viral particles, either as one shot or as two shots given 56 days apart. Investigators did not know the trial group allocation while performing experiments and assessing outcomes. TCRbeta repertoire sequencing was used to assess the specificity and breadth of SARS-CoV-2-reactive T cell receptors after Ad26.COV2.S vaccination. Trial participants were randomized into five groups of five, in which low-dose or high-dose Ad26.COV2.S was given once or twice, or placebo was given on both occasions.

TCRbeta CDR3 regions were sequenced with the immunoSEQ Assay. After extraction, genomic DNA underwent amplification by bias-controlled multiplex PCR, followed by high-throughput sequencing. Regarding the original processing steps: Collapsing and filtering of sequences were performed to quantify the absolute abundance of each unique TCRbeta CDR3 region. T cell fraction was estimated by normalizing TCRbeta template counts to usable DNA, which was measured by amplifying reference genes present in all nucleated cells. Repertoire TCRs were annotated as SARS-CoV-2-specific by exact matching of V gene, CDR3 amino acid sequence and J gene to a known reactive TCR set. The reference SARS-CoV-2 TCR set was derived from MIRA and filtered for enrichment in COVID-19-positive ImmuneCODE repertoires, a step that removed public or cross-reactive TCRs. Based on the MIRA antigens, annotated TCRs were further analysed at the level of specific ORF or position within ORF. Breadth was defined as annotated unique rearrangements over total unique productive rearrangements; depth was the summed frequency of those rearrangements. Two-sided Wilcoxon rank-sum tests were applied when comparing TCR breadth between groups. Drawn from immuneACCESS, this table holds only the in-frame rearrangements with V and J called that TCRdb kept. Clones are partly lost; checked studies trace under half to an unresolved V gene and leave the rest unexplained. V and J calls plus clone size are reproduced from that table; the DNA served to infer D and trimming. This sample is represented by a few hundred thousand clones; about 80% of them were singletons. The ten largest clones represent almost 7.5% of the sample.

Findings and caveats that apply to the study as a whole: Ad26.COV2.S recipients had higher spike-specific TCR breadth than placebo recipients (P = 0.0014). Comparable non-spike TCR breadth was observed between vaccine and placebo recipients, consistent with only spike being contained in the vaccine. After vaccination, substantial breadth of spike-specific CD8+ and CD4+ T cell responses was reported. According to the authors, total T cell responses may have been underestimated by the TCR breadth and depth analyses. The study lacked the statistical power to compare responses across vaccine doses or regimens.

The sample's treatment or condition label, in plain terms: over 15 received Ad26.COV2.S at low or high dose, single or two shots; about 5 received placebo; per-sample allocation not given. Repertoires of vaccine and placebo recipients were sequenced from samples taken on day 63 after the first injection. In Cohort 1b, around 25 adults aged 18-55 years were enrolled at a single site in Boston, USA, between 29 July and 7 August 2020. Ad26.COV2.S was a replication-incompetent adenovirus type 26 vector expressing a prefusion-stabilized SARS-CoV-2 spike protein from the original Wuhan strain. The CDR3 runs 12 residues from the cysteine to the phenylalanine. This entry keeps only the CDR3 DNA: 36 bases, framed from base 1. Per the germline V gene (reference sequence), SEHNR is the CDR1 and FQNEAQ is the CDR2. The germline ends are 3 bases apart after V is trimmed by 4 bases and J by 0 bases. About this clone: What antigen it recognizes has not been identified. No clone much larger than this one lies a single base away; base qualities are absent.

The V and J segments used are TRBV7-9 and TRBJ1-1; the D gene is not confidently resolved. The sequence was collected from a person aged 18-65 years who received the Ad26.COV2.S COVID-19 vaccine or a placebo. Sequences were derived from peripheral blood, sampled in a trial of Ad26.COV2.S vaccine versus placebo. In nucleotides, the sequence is TGTGCCAGCAGCTGGGTGAACACTGAAGCTTTCTTT. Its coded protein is CASSWVNTEAFF.